Presented here are 3 T cell receptor beta chains from one specimen sequenced in a study of T cell repertoires in breast cancer (dated by TCRdb to the mid-2010s). The study used an expanded emulsion RT-PCR method with primers for all TCR V genes to analyze paired alpha-beta TCRs of CD8+ T cells. The library was made by emulsion pairing. Sequenced using an Illumina MiSeq. Unpaired genes were suppressed by a second nested PCR with blocking oligos, after which a third nested PCR added Illumina adaptors and barcodes. The raw public data were reprocessed by TCRdb itself: fastp quality trimming at Q25, MiXCR clonotype calling, in-frame beta chains only. Each record represents a unique CDR3 protein, reported with the most common genes and DNA among its rows. The sample yields roughly 39,000 distinct CDR3 sequences; 35% to 50% were counted once. Around three fifths of the sample goes to the ten largest clones.

The sequencing input was CD8+ T cells. These TCRs come from a pool of human donors with breast cancer or a healthy control (not recorded which).

The chain couples TRBV7-9 to TRBJ2-1; no reliable D call. Germline V gene sequence: CDR1 SEHNR, CDR2 FQNEAQ (reference sequence). The CDR3 has 16 residues. Trimming stripped 5 bases from V and 7 bases from J, with 21 bases between. Written as DNA, the CDR3 is TGTGCCAGCAGCCCCATGGGCCACCCCACGAGAAATGAGCAGTTCTTC. This codes for CASSPMGHPTRNEQFF. The full variable domain, completed using reference TRBV7-9 and TRBJ2-1, is DTGVSQNPRHKITKRGQNVTFRCDPISEHNRLYWYRQTLGQGPEFLTYFQNEAQLEKSRLLSDRFSAERPKGSFSTLEIQRTEQGDSAMYLCASSPMGHPTRNEQFFGPGTRLTVL.

The table lists this clonotype with a few counts. This CDR3 is CATAGSFGYGYTF. The DNA of the CDR3 is TGTGCCACGGCGGGGAGTTTTGGGTATGGCTACACCTTC. The chain combines TRBV11-2 with TRBJ1-2; D remains unclear. This CDR3 spans 13 amino acids. Looked up from germline, CDR1 is SGHAT and CDR2 is FQNNGV. The V gene lost 10 bases and the J gene lost 5 bases, with 17 bases spanning the gap.

This clonotype occurred a few times. The CDR3 DNA sequence: TGTGCCAGCTCACCACAACATTGGGGGCCCAACAATGAGCAGTTCTTC. It codes for CASSPQHWGPNNEQFF. The rearrangement joins TRBV18 to TRBJ2-1; TRBD1 is a possible D gene (6 bases). This CDR3 spans 16 amino acids. Germline values: CDR1 KGHSH, CDR2 LQKENI. V was cut by 1 base and J by 5 bases, with 15 bases left in between.